One and the same sample provided the 4 T cell receptor beta chains below, sequenced in a study of T cell repertoires in cytomegalovirus infection. TCRdb recomputed calls from the reads with MiXCR, one row per CDR3 protein. The data hold just under 300,000 distinct CDR3 sequences, with around 9.6% observed a single time. The sequenced sample consisted of PBMCs. These receptors were collected from a human donor in good health (CMV status not recorded). Some clones in this sample may be carry-over from other donors' samples.

The table lists this clonotype with many counts. This chain joins TRBV14 and TRBJ2-7; possible D gene TRBD2, 6 bases. Trimming took 4 bases from V and 2 from J, leaving 12 bases between them. Germline CDR1 SGHDN, CDR2 FVKESK. The CDR3 has 14 residues. Here the CDR3 reads CASSRRAGTYEQYF. The DNA for the CDR3 is TGTGCCAGCAGCCGGAGGGCGGGGACCTACGAGCAGTACTTC.

The chain is built from TRBV28 and TRBJ1-1; D may be TRBD1 (5 bases). The germline CDR1 and CDR2 sequences are MDHEN and SYDVKM. The V end lost 2 bases, the J end lost 1 base, and 11 bases lay between the germline ends. The CDR3 is made up of 15 amino acids. CDR3 residues: CASSLPGGGNTEAFF. DNA for the CDR3: TGTGCCAGCAGTTTACCCGGGGGGGGGAACACTGAAGCTTTCTTT.

This clonotype has at least ten counts. The J gene is TRBJ1-5, the V gene TRBV12-3 or TRBV12-4; 7 positions agree with TRBD1. The V segment lost 2 bases and the J segment 0 bases; nucleotides outside the gene matches: 4. CDR3 length: 16 amino acids. The CDR3 loop is CASSLRDSFSNQPQHF. CDR3 nucleotides: TGTGCCAGCAGTTTACGGGACAGCTTTAGCAATCAGCCCCAGCATTTT.

This clonotype was counted ten times or more. The gene calls are TRBV6-2 or TRBV6-3 and TRBJ2-7; TRBD1 aligns across 7 bases. V shed 5 bases, J shed 2 bases, and the junction held 6 bases outside the gene matches. CDR1 is MNHEY and CDR2 is SVGEGT in the germline V gene. The CDR3 loop spans 14 amino acids. In nucleotides, the CDR3 is TGTGCCAGCAGTCCACGGACAGGTCCCTACGAGCAGTACGTC. Its protein is CASSPRTGPYEQYV.